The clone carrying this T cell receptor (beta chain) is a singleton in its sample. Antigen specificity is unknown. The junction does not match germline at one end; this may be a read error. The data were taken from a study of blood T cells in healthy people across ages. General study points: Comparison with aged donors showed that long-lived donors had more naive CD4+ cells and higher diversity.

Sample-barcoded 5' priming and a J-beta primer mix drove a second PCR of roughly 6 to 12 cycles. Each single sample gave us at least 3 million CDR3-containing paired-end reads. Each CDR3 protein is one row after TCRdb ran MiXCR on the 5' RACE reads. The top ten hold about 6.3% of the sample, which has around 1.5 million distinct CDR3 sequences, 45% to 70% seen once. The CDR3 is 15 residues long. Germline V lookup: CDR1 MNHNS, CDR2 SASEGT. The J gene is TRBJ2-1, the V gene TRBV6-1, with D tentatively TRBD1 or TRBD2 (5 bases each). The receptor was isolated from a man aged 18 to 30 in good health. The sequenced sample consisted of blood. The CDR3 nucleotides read TGTGCCAGCAGGGAAGGGGAGTATACCTACAATGAGCAGTTCTTC. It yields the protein CASREGEYTYNEQFF.